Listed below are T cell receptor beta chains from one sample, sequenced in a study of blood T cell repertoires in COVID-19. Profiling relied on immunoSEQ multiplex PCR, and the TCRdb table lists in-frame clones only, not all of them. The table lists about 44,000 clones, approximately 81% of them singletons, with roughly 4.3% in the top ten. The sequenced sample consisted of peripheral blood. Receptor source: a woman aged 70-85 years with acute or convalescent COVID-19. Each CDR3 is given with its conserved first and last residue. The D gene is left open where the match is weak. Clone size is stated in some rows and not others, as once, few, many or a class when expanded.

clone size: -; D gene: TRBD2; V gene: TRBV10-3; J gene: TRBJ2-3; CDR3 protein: CAISGPSGGGTDTQYF; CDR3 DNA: TGTGCCATCAGTGGGCCTAGCGGCGGGGGCACAGATACGCAGTATTTT
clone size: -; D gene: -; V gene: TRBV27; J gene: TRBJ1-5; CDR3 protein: CASRGQGHQPQHF; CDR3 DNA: TGTGCCAGCAGAGGGCAGGGGCATCAGCCCCAGCATTTT
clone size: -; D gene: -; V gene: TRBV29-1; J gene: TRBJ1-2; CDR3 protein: CSVGGASGYTF; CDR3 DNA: TGCAGCGTTGGGGGAGCCTCTGGCTACACCTTC
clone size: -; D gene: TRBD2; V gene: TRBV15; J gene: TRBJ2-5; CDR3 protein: CATSRDLAGETQYF; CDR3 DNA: TGTGCCACCAGCAGAGATCTAGCGGGAGAGACCCAGTACTTC
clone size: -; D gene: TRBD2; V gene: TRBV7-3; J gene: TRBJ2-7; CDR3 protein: CASSLTGSGTIYEQYF; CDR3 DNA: TGTGCCAGCAGCTTAACAGGTAGCGGGACGATATACGAGCAGTACTTC
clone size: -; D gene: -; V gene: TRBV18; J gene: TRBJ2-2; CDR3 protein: CASSPQPGHNTGELFF; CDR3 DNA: TGTGCCAGCTCACCGCAACCCGGACATAACACCGGGGAGCTGTTTTTT
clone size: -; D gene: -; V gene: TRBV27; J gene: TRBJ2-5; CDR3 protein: CASSLIGRETQYF; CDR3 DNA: TGTGCCAGCAGTTTAATTGGGAGGGAGACCCAGTACTTC
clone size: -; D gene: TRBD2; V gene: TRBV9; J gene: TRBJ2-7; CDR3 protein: CASSVGLAAIEQYF; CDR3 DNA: TGTGCCAGCAGCGTAGGACTAGCCGCCATCGAGCAGTACTTC
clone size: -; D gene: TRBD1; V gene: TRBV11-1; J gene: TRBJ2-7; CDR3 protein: CASSHRQGYEQYF; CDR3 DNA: TGTGCCAGCAGCCATCGACAGGGCTACGAGCAGTACTTC
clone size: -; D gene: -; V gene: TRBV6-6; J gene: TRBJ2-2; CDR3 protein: CASRAGTSNTGELFF; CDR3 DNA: TGTGCCAGCAGGGCCGGGACTTCGAACACCGGGGAGCTGTTTTTT
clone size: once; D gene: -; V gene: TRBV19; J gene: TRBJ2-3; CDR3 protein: CASSPKVGLGSRTDTQYF; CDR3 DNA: TGTGCCAGTAGCCCCAAGGTCGGGTTGGGTTCCCGCACAGATACGCAGTATTTT
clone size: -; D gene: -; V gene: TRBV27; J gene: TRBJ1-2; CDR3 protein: CASSPRQANYGYTF; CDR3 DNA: TGTGCCAGCAGTCCCAGACAGGCGAACTATGGCTACACCTTC
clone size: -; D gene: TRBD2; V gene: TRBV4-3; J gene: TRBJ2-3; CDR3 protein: CASSRGLAGERDTQYF; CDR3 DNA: TGCGCCAGCAGCCGGGGACTAGCGGGAGAACGAGATACGCAGTATTTT
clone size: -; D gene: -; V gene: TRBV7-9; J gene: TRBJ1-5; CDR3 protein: CASSSTGSNQPQHF; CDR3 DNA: TGTGCCAGCAGCTCAACAGGGTCCAATCAGCCCCAGCATTTT
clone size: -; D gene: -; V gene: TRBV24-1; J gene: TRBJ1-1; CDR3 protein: CATSDLQGFTEAFF; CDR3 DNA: TGTGCCACCAGTGATTTGCAGGGTTTCACTGAAGCTTTCTTT
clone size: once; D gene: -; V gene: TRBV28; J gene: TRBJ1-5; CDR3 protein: CAINSGTQPQHF; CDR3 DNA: TGTGCCATCAACAGCGGCACTCAGCCCCAGCATTTT